These 15 T cell receptor beta chains were all obtained from the same sample, sequenced in a study of T cell clonality in common variable immunodeficiency. Assay used: immunoSEQ multiplex PCR; TCRdb lists only in-frame clones, some missing. The specimen gives 50,000 or so clones without singletons; the ten biggest hold roughly 6.2%. The sequenced sample consisted of peripheral blood mononuclear cells. All receptors derive from a person aged 18 to 70 in good health.

In this sample, this clone turned up many times. The read terminates 3 residues before the CDR3 end, so the remaining end is supplied by the germline J gene. J is TRBJ2-7 and V is TRBV18, with TRBD2 matching 9 bases. Germline V gene data show CDR1 as KGHSH and CDR2 as LQKENI. V dropped 4 bases and J dropped 1; count of bases not matched to a gene: 5. This CDR3 contains 15 residues. Incomplete CDR3 DNA: TGTGCCAGCTCACGCCTCCTAGCGGGATCCTACGAG. This gives the protein CASSRLLAGSYE. The full CDR3 is CASSRLLAGSYEQYF.

This clone showed up many times. The read stops 3 residues short of the end of the CDR3; the missing end is completed from the germline J gene. V gene TRBV19 combines with J gene TRBJ1-2, with D possibly TRBD1 on 5 matching bases. Looked up from germline, CDR1 is LNHDA and CDR2 is SQIVND (reference sequence). This CDR3 contains 14 residues. The germline V and J ends were trimmed by 7 bases and 4 bases, with 16 bases remaining between them. CDR3 DNA (partial): TGTGCCAGTAATACGCAGGGCCAATTCTATGGC. Translation gives CASNTQGQFYG. The complete CDR3 sequence is CASNTQGQFYGYTF.

This clone was seen at least ten times. Sequencing ends 3 residues short of the CDR3 end; the germline J gene provides the rest. The V and J genes are TRBV6-1 and TRBJ2-3; weak D call: TRBD1 (6 bases). V lost 0 bases, J lost 6 bases, and 16 bases lay in between. Germline V gives CDR1 MNHNS, CDR2 SASEGT. The CDR3 covers 16 residues. The CDR3 protein is CASSEAGARPADTQYF. Partial CDR3 DNA: TGTGCCAGCAGTGAAGCGGGGGCCCGACCCGCGGATACG.

This clone was detected ten times or more. The read falls 3 residues short of the CDR3 end, and the missing part is taken from the germline J gene. J is TRBJ1-5 and V is TRBV19; 12 bases are shared with TRBD1. CDR1 and CDR2 from the germline V gene are LNHDA and SQIVND (reference sequence). The CDR3 is 18 residues long. J lost 2 bases, V lost 6 bases, and 11 bases had no gene match. The part of the CDR3 DNA that was read is TGTGCCAGTAGGAGTCCCGGGACAGGGGGCGCGGGCAATCAGCCC. It is translated as CASRSPGTGGAGNQP. The CDR3, in full, reads CASRSPGTGGAGNQPQHF.

This clone was seen ten or more times. The read gets to within 3 residues of the CDR3 end, and the germline J gene fills in the rest. The chain combines TRBV29-1 with TRBJ2-7, with D maybe TRBD2 (6 bases). The CDR3 loop spans 11 amino acids. Per the germline V gene, CDR1 is SQVTM and CDR2 is ANQGSEA. Between the trimmed V and J ends, which lost 4 bases and 6 bases, there was a span of 10 bases. CDR3 in amino acids: CSVGGDREQYF. The CDR3 bases that were read are TGCAGCGTTGGGGGGGATCGCGAG.

This clone has more than one count but fewer than ten. The CDR3 end lies 3 residues beyond the end of the read and is filled in from the germline J gene. The chain joins TRBV13 to TRBJ2-5, with D perhaps matching TRBD2 (7 bases). The CDR3 sequence is 14 residues long. Germline CDR1 PRHDT, CDR2 FYEKMQ (reference sequence). V gave up 4 bases and J gave up 0 bases, with 9 bases separating them. The CDR3 loop is CASSWRGHQETQYF. The covered CDR3 bases are TGTGCCAGCAGCTGGCGGGGGCACCAAGAGACC.

This clone was observed a few times. The missing CDR3 end, 3 residues past where the read stops, is filled in from the germline J gene. The chain joins TRBV19 to TRBJ1-1, with D maybe TRBD1 (5 bases). Per germline, CDR1 LNHDA and CDR2 SQIVND (reference sequence). CDR3 length: 14 amino acids. Here the CDR3 reads CASSVILAGHEAFF. Partial CDR3 DNA: TGTGCCAGTAGTGTTATACTAGCGGGGCATGAG.

This clone has ten or more counts. The sequenced fragment ends 3 residues before the CDR3 boundary, so the rest is inferred from the germline J gene. V is TRBV5-1 and J is TRBJ1-2; D unclear. The CDR3 spans 13 residues. V lost 3 bases and J 2 bases, leaving 8 bases between the germline ends. Germline V lookup: CDR1 SGHRS, CDR2 YFSETQ. This chain's CDR3 is CASSSAGNYGYTF. The sequenced part of the CDR3 DNA is TGCGCCAGCAGCTCGGCGGGGAACTATGGC.

Concerning this clone: The read is 3 residues too short to cover the CDR3 end, so that end is filled in from the germline J gene. The rearrangement joins TRBV2 to TRBJ2-7; 11 positions match TRBD1. Per germline, CDR1 SNHLY and CDR2 FYNNEI. Losses at the gene ends were 10 bases for V and 6 bases for J; bases not matched to a gene: 5. The CDR3 runs to 12 residues. CDR3: CAIPGTGGEQYF. CDR3 bases read: TGTGCCATCCCCGGGACAGGGGGCGAG.

This clone was seen only a few times. Read data end 3 residues before the CDR3 end; the end is taken from the germline J gene. The chain has TRBV2 and TRBJ1-2; 9 nucleotides align to TRBD1. Germline-derived CDR1 and CDR2 are SNHLY and FYNNEI. The J segment lost 5 bases and the V segment lost 6 bases, leaving 10 bases of the junction unmatched. The CDR3 is made up of 15 amino acids. The CDR3 DNA, read in part, is TGTGCCAGCAGGAGCCCTTGGGACAGGGCGTATGGC. Amino acid sequence: CASRSPWDRAYG. The CDR3 as a whole reads CASRSPWDRAYGYTF.

This clone appeared many times. The read finishes 3 residues shy of the CDR3 end, and the germline J gene is used to complete it. This chain uses TRBV29-1 with TRBJ2-5; D is uncertain. From germline, CDR1 is SQVTM and CDR2 ANQGSEA. V lost 4 bases and J 0 bases, leaving 12 bases between the germline ends. CDR3 size: 14 residues. The CDR3 DNA, read in part, is TGCAGCGTTGTTCCGATTGCGAACCAAGAGACC. Protein sequence: CSVVPIANQET. The full CDR3 protein reads CSVVPIANQETQYF.

In its sample, this clone was seen a few times. Coverage ceases 3 residues before the CDR3 finishes, and the germline J gene fills in the end. The chain is built from TRBV7-9 and TRBJ2-1; 7 nucleotides agree with TRBD1. The CDR3 has 15 amino acids. Germline CDR1 and CDR2: SEHNR and FQNEAQ (reference sequence). Losses at the gene ends were 3 bases for V and 7 bases for J; bases not matched to a gene: 9. CDR3 residues: CASSFVTGVVNEQFF. Incomplete CDR3 DNA: TGTGCCAGCAGCTTCGTAACAGGGGTCGTTAATGAG.

This clone appeared many times. The sequence runs out 3 residues before the end of the CDR3; the remainder is reconstructed from the germline J gene. The chain carries TRBV7-2 and TRBJ2-4; D not resolved. V was shortened by 6 bases and J by 1 base, with 10 bases between the two germline ends. CDR1 and CDR2 from the germline V gene are SGHTA and FQGNSA. CDR3 length: 14 residues. CDR3 residues: CASSRPGAKNIQYF. The CDR3 DNA, read in part, is TGTGCCAGCAGTCGCCCCGGGGCCAAAAACATT.

This clone was counted at least ten times. The CDR3 bases that were read are TGTGCCAGCAGCTTGAGCGGGGCTAACTATGGC. Translation: CASSLSGANYG. The entire CDR3 sequence reads CASSLSGANYGYTF. J is TRBJ1-2 and V is TRBV5-6; D is undetermined. The CDR3 extends 3 residues past the end of the read, so its final part is completed from the germline J gene. The CDR3 sequence is 14 residues long. Trimming removed 1 base from V and 0 bases from J, with 7 bases in between. Looked up from germline, CDR1 is SGHDT and CDR2 is YYEEEE.

This clone was detected many times. A junction boundary mismatches the germline segment, possibly from a read error. The read halts 3 residues ahead of the CDR3 end, with the missing end drawn from the germline J gene. The same CDR3 is also encoded by other DNA sequences in this sample. The chain combines TRBV4-2 with TRBJ2-5, with 8 bases identical to TRBD2. CDR3 length: 15 residues. The germline gives CDR1 LGHNA, CDR2 YNFKEQ. The CDR3 sequence is CASSQERGGQETQYF. The DNA read from the CDR3 is TGCGCCAGCAGCCAAGAACGGGGGGGCCAAGAGACC.